This TCR beta chain comes out of a study of T cell responses to AZD1222 COVID-19 vaccine. To note about this clone: Its specificity is unknown.

CDR3 length equals 12 residues. Germline values: CDR1 MDHEN, CDR2 SYDVKM. Trimming removed 7 bases at V and 6 bases at J, with 10 bases between. Broader study findings: Clonal diversity may have been underestimated in mostly white British donors. CD4 TCRs covered the whole spike, strongest at regions 160-218 and 743-854.

Generated by immunoSEQ multiplex PCR, the TCRdb table keeps only in-frame clones and is missing some. The sample lists about 180,000 clones, about nine tenths seen once, with roughly 1.6% in the top ten. The sequence was collected from an adult in good health. The rearrangement uses TRBV28 and TRBJ1-5, with D hard to call. This sample comprised peripheral blood, obtained on day 0 of AZD1222 vaccination. CDR3 sequence: CASTPQAQPQHF. In DNA form, the CDR3 reads TGTGCCAGCACCCCCCAGGCTCAGCCCCAGCATTTT.